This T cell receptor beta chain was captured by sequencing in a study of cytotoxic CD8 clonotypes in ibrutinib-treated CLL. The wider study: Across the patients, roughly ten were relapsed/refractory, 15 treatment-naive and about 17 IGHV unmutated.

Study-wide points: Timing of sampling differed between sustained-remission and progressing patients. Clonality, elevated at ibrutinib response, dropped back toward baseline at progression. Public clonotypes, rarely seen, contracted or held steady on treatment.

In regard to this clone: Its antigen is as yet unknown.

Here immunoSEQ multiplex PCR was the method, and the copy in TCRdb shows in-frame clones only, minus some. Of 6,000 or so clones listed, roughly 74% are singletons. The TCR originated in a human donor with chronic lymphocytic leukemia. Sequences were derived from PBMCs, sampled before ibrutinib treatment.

CDR3: CASYGWVRSGANVLTF. CDR3 bases: TGTGCCAGCTACGGCTGGGTTCGATCTGGGGCCAACGTCCTGACTTTC. This sequence joins TRBV2 and TRBJ2-6; D remains unclear. The V gene's germline CDR1 is SNHLY and CDR2 FYNNEI. V shed 8 bases and J shed 1 base, with 15 bases lying between them. There are 16 residues in the CDR3.